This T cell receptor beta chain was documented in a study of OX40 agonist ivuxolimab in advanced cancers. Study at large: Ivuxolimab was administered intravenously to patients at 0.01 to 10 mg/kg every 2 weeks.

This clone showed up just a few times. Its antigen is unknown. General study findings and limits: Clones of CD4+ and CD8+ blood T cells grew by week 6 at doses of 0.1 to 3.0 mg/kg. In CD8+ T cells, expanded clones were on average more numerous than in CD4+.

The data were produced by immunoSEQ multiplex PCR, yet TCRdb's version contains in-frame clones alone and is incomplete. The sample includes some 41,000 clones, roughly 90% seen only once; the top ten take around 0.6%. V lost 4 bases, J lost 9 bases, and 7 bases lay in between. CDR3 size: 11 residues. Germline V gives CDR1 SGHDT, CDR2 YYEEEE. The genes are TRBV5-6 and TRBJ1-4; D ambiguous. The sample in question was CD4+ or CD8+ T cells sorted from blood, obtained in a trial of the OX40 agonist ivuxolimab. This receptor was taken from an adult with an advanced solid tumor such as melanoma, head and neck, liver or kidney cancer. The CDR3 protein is CASSPTKKLFF. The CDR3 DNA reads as TGTGCCAGCAGCCCGACGAAAAAACTGTTTTTT.